Described below is a single T cell receptor beta chain sequence and its context. Its specificity is unknown. The data were obtained in a study of cytomegalovirus exposure and HLA in healthy donors. Germline CDR1 LGHNA, CDR2 YSLEER. This CDR3 has 15 amino acids. V was trimmed by 4 bases and J by 4 bases, leaving 16 bases between them. Study outcomes and limitations: Among TCR beta chains, those listed as cytomegalovirus-associated numbered over 150. Later analysis placed DRB1 highest and HLA-C lowest in TCR association rates, which differed by HLA locus. A missense variant in DCLRE1C was later tied to TCR beta V- and J-gene trimming.

The PCR employed 60 Vbeta primers together with 13 Jbeta primers. Assay: immunoSEQ multiplex PCR; the TCRdb copy retains only in-frame clones and omits some. Of fewer than 200,000 clones in the sample, around 80% are singletons; the top ten hold about 0.76%. Regarding donors, all were healthy bone marrow donors. V usage is TRBV4-3 and J usage is TRBJ2-5; D might be TRBD2 (6 bases). This clonotype was sampled from a woman aged 18-29 years in good health and CMV-seronegative. The sample taken for sequencing was PBMCs. The CDR3 region is CASSLRAGSLETQYF. The CDR3 nucleotides read TGCGCCAGCAGCCTTAGAGCGGGTAGTCTAGAGACCCAGTACTTC.